Listed below are T cell receptor beta chains from one sample, sequenced in a study of Ad26.COV2.S vaccination and SARS-CoV-2 variants. Profiling relied on immunoSEQ multiplex PCR, and the TCRdb table lists in-frame clones only, not all of them. Of some 420,000 clones in the sample, approximately 90% were seen once. The source was peripheral blood, collected in a trial of Ad26.COV2.S vaccine versus placebo. The receptor set was obtained from a person between 18 and 65 years old who received the Ad26.COV2.S COVID-19 vaccine or a placebo. Each CDR3 is given with its conserved first and last residue. Fields, in order: clone size, J gene, V gene, D gene, CDR3 DNA, CDR3 protein. The D gene is left open where the match is weak. Clone size is not always given. Where it is, it says once, few, many or a class for expanded clones.

-	TRBJ2-3	TRBV28	TRBD1	TGTGCCAGCAGTTCGGACAGGGAAAGCACAGATACGCAGTATTTT	CASSSDRESTDTQYF
few	TRBJ1-2	TRBV20-1	-	TGCAGTGCTAGTCAACAAGGAGGCTACACCTTC	CSASQQGGYTF
-	TRBJ2-5	TRBV18	-	TGTGCCAGCTCACCTACCCTCGAGACCCAGTACTTC	CASSPTLETQYF
-	TRBJ2-3	TRBV9	-	TGTGCCAGCAGCGTAGGGCCTAGTGAAGTATCCGATACGCAGTATTTT	CASSVGPSEVSDTQYF
-	TRBJ2-7	TRBV3-1/TRBV3-2	-	TGTGCCAGCAGCCCACCCAGGGGTGGCGAGCAGTACTTC	CASSPPRGGEQYF
-	TRBJ2-1	TRBV15	-	TGTGCCACCAGCAGAGTTCGGGAGTTCAGGGGGTTCCTAATCTCCTACAATGAGCAGTTCTTC	CATSRVREFRGFLISYNEQFF
-	TRBJ2-7	TRBV20-1	-	TGCAGTGCTGTACAGGGCTACGAGCAGTACTTC	CSAVQGYEQYF
-	TRBJ2-3	TRBV6-2/TRBV6-3	TRBD1	TGTGCCAGCAGTCCCCGTGGACAGGGCGAGAATACGCAGTATTTT	CASSPRGQGENTQYF
-	TRBJ2-6	TRBV7-9	-	TGTGCCAGCAGCCCCCGAGACAGCTCTGGGGCCAACGTCCTGACTTTC	CASSPRDSSGANVLTF
-	TRBJ1-4	TRBV20-1	-	TGCAGTGCTAGTGCCCAGATAGGGGAAAAACTGTTTTTT	CSASAQIGEKLFF
-	TRBJ1-2	TRBV7-8	TRBD1	TGTGCCAGCAGCCCCCGGGACAGGGGCAACTATGGCTACACCTTC	CASSPRDRGNYGYTF
-	TRBJ2-7	TRBV6-6	-	TGTGCCAGCAGAGAGGGGGGGGTACTGTACGAGCAGTACTTC	CASREGGVLYEQYF
-	TRBJ2-5	TRBV6-2/TRBV6-3	-	TGTGCCAGCAGTTACTCGCCTGCCCAAGAGACCCAGTACTTC	CASSYSPAQETQYF
-	TRBJ2-7	TRBV28	TRBD2	TGTGCCAGCAGTTTTCTAGCGGGGGGAACCTTCTACGAGCAGTACTTC	CASSFLAGGTFYEQYF
few	TRBJ1-1	TRBV5-4	-	TGTGCCAGCAGCTTGTTTGGCACAGGGATAGGTGAAGCTTTCTTT	CASSLFGTGIGEAFF
-	TRBJ2-3	TRBV28	-	TGTGCTACTAACGACCCCGCCACAGATACGCAGTATTTT	CATNDPATDTQYF
-	TRBJ2-1	TRBV27	-	TGTGCCAGCAGCTACGGAAGCTCCTACAATGAGCAGTTCTTC	CASSYGSSYNEQFF
-	TRBJ2-5	TRBV30	-	TGTGCCTGGAGTGTACGTCTCCTGTACCAAGAGACCCAGTACTTC	CAWSVRLLYQETQYF
-	TRBJ2-7	TRBV27	-	TGTGCCAGCAGTTTATCTGGGACGGCGGGTTACGAGCAGTACTTC	CASSLSGTAGYEQYF
-	TRBJ2-2	TRBV30	-	TGTGCCTGGAGTAGGATAGGGGAGCTGTTTTTT	CAWSRIGELFF
-	TRBJ1-1	TRBV6-5	-	TGTGCCAGCAGTTACTCATATGATTTGAACACTGAAGCTTTCTTT	CASSYSYDLNTEAFF
-	TRBJ1-3	TRBV9	TRBD1	TGTGCCAGCAGCGTAGGCGACAGGGAATATGGAAACACCATATATTTT	CASSVGDREYGNTIYF
once	TRBJ1-2	TRBV28	TRBD1	TGTGCCGCCCGGACAGGGGGGGGCTACACCTTC	CAARTGGGYTF
-	TRBJ1-1	TRBV11-2	-	TGTGCCAGCAGCCCCATTGTTGCTTTCTCCGGGGCTGAAGCTTTCTTT	CASSPIVAFSGAEAFF
-	TRBJ2-7	TRBV5-8	-	TGTGCCAGCAGCTTAGAGACCTATTTGTCGTACTTC	CASSLETYLSYF
-	TRBJ1-3	TRBV30	TRBD1	TGTGCCTGGAACCGACAGGGACTTGGAAACACCATATATTTT	CAWNRQGLGNTIYF
-	TRBJ1-2	TRBV7-6	-	TGTGCCAGCAGCCCAGACAGGTCCCGACTTAACTATGGCTACACCTTC	CASSPDRSRLNYGYTF
-	TRBJ2-7	TRBV11-2	TRBD2	TGTGCCAGCAGCTCGGGGACTAGGCTATTCTCCTACGAGCAGTACTTC	CASSSGTRLFSYEQYF
-	TRBJ2-7	TRBV7-9	TRBD2	TGTGCCAGCAGCTCTCGGGGAGGGCAGGCATCCTACGAGCAGTACTTC	CASSSRGGQASYEQYF
-	TRBJ2-3	TRBV4-1	TRBD1	TGCGCCAGCAGCCAAGGTTTAGGACAGGGAGGTTTAGGCGGGGATACGCAGTATTTT	CASSQGLGQGGLGGDTQYF
-	TRBJ2-5	TRBV7-8	-	TGTGCCAGCAGCCCAGGGACGGGAGAGACCCAGTACTTC	CASSPGTGETQYF
-	TRBJ2-7	TRBV7-5	-	TGTGCCAGAAGCTTTTACCCCGGGACGCGGACCTACGAGCAGTACTTC	CARSFYPGTRTYEQYF
few	TRBJ2-7	TRBV5-4	TRBD1	TGTGCCAGCAGCTGGGACAGCTACGAGCAGTACTTC	CASSWDSYEQYF
-	TRBJ2-3	TRBV6-5	-	TGTGCCAGCAGGGCCTACACAGATACGCAGTATTTT	CASRAYTDTQYF
-	TRBJ2-1	TRBV19	-	TGTGCCAGTAGTATAGGGGGGAACAATGAGCAGTTCTTC	CASSIGGNNEQFF
-	TRBJ2-3	TRBV9	TRBD1	TGTGCCAGCAGCGTAGGGGACAGGGGATTTGGAGATACGCAGTATTTT	CASSVGDRGFGDTQYF
-	TRBJ2-7	TRBV19	-	TGTGCCAGTAGTCCGACTGGCGGGAACTACGAGCAGTACTTC	CASSPTGGNYEQYF
-	TRBJ2-4	TRBV19	-	TGTGCCAGTAGTATGCAGGCACTAGCCAAAAACATTCAGTACTTC	CASSMQALAKNIQYF
-	TRBJ1-6	TRBV19	TRBD1	TGTGCCAGTAGCGGGTTCGGGACAGGAGATACCCATTCACCCCTCCACTTT	CASSGFGTGDTHSPLHF
-	TRBJ2-6	TRBV2	-	TGTGCCAGCACCCGCTCTGGGGCCAACGTCCTGACTTTC	CASTRSGANVLTF
-	TRBJ2-7	TRBV19	-	TGTGCCAGTAGTAACCCCGTGGAGCAGTACTTC	CASSNPVEQYF
-	TRBJ2-7	TRBV18	TRBD1	TGTGCCAGCTCGCTGTCAGGACAGGTCGAATACGAGCAGTACTTC	CASSLSGQVEYEQYF
-	TRBJ1-1	TRBV30	-	TGTGCCTGGAGTTTGCAGACATTTCCGAACACTGAAGCTTTCTTT	CAWSLQTFPNTEAFF
once	TRBJ2-1	TRBV5-4	-	TGTGCCAGCAGCCCGTTGGCCGGATACAATGAGCAGTTCTTC	CASSPLAGYNEQFF
-	TRBJ1-1	TRBV7-9	-	TGTGCCAGCAGTTTAGTTTCAGGGGCAAACACTGAAGCTTTCTTT	CASSLVSGANTEAFF
-	TRBJ2-3	TRBV29-1	-	TGCAGCGTTGAAGGGTGGACAGCGACAGATACGCAGTATTTT	CSVEGWTATDTQYF
-	TRBJ2-1	TRBV12-3/TRBV12-4	-	TGTGCCAGCAGTTTAGGAAGGGAGGCTGAGCAGTTCTTC	CASSLGREAEQFF
-	TRBJ1-5	TRBV4-2	-	TGTGCCAGCAGCCAAGGAAATACAGGGAGAGGCAATCAGCCCCAGCATTTT	CASSQGNTGRGNQPQHF
-	TRBJ2-2	TRBV18	-	TGTGCCAGCTCAGATTGTGGGGCGGGGACGAACACCGGGGAGCTGTTTTTT	CASSDCGAGTNTGELFF
-	TRBJ1-5	TRBV21-1	-	TGTGCCAGCAGCAAAGCGGTTACGGGACAGGGGGCGGTTAGCAATCAGCCCCAGCATTTT	CASSKAVTGQGAVSNQPQHF
-	TRBJ2-7	TRBV30	-	TGTGCCTGGAGTTTCACCTACGAGCAGTACTTC	CAWSFTYEQYF